The present T cell receptor (beta chain) was sequenced within a study of early T cells in non-severe SARS-CoV-2 infection. As for the study in general: Investigators sequenced bulk RNA drawn from unsorted whole blood, and chains remained unpaired. Findings of the study overall: Anti-spike CD8 responses were favored in VDJdb matching, and private and CD4 specificities were missed.

Germline trimming cut 0 bases from V and 1 base from J; bases unmatched to any gene: 1. This CDR3 region has 16 residues. CDR1 and CDR2 from the germline V gene are KGHDR and SFDVKD. This clonotype showed up many times. Its antigen remains unidentified. Attachment of unique molecular identifiers was made to individual cDNA molecules. TCRdb passed the 5' RACE reads through MiXCR, listing each CDR3 protein once. The sample shows tens of thousands of distinct CDR3 sequences, around 6.1% of them seen only once. The gene calls are TRBV24-1 and TRBJ2-5, with 10 bases identical to TRBD2. The receptor comes from an adult who was a healthcare worker with PCR-confirmed SARS-CoV-2 infection or an uninfected control (not recorded which). Material: whole blood, obtained at baseline. In nucleotides, the CDR3 is TGTGCCACCAGTGATTTGGGACTAGCGGCCCAAGAGACCCAGTACTTC. Amino acids: CATSDLGLAAQETQYF.